The clone carrying this T cell receptor beta chain was seen just once. Subsets obtained from CD4+ cells comprised CD45RA+ naive and CD45RA-negative memory cells. The entry originates in a study of shared clonotypes between healthy human individuals. The CDR3 consists of 17 residues. With V trimmed by 5 bases and J by 4 bases, 11 bases remained unmatched. Germline-derived CDR1 and CDR2 are SGHTA and FQGNSA. The method was immunoSEQ multiplex PCR; TCRdb's version includes in-frame clones alone and lacks a portion of them. Here the sample spans 1.5 million to 1.9 million clones, 95% to 99% being singletons.

V and J are TRBV7-2 and TRBJ2-2; 9 bases map to TRBD2. Sequenced input: naive CD4+ T cells sorted from blood. Noted subset: CD45RA+ positively selected. The receptor was derived from a man aged 25 to 40 in good health. CDR3 nucleotides: TGTGCCAGCAGCGTATCTAGGCGGGAGGGCCGCACCGGGGAGCTGTTTTTT. Translating gives CASSVSRREGRTGELFF. The whole variable domain, remainder taken from reference TRBV7-2 and TRBJ2-2, is GAGVSQSPSNKVTEKGKDVELRCDPISGHTALYWYRQSLGQGLEFLIYFQGNSAPDKSGLPSDRFSAERTGGSVSTLTIQRTQQEDSAVYLCASSVSRREGRTGELFFGEGSRLTVL.